The 25 T cell receptor beta chains reported below all come from one sample, sequenced in a study of cytotoxic CD8 clonotypes in ibrutinib-treated CLL. The data were produced by immunoSEQ multiplex PCR, yet TCRdb's version contains in-frame clones alone and is incomplete. The data show some 290,000 clones, with roughly 79% seen just once and roughly 6.3% held by the top ten. The source material was PBMCs, sampled before ibrutinib treatment. The receptors were gathered from a human donor with chronic lymphocytic leukemia.

This chain joins TRBV18 and TRBJ2-7; TRBD2 matches 9 bases. This CDR3 contains 14 residues. The trim removed 6 bases at V and 2 bases at J, leaving 5 bases unmatched. In germline, CDR1 is KGHSH, CDR2 LQKENI. CDR3 DNA sequence: TGTGCCAGCTCTCTAGCGGGAAAGACCTACGAGCAGTACTTC. This sequence encodes CASSLAGKTYEQYF.

The chain recombines TRBV6-6 with TRBJ2-3, with D possibly TRBD2 on 6 matching bases. V lost 2 bases and J lost 2, with 11 bases in between. Per germline, CDR1 MNHNY and CDR2 SVGAGI (reference sequence). The CDR3 length is 15 residues. CDR3 in amino acids: CASSYVSGSTDTQYF. In DNA, the CDR3 is TGTGCCAGCAGTTACGTTAGCGGATCCACAGATACGCAGTATTTT.

This chain links TRBV21-1 with TRBJ2-7. TRBV21-1 is marked as a pseudogene. The CDR3 has 17 residues. The CDR3 is CASDRVTLAPLTYEQYF. As DNA, the CDR3 is TGTGCCAGCGACAGGGTGACACTAGCGCCCTTAACCTACGAGCAGTACTTC.

This clone was seen a handful of times. The chain is built from TRBV28 and TRBJ2-2, with TRBD1 matching 7 bases. The CDR3 sequence is 16 residues long. Germline V lookup: CDR1 MDHEN, CDR2 SYDVKM. J lost 1 base, V lost 1 base, and 3 bases had no gene match. The CDR3 nucleotides are TGTGCCAGCAGTTTATCCGGGACAGAGAACACCGGGGAGCTGTTTTTT. It yields the protein CASSLSGTENTGELFF.

This chain joins TRBV15 and TRBJ2-7; D is possibly TRBD2 (5 bases). V gave up 5 bases and J gave up 3 bases, with 11 bases separating them. CDR1 is LNHNV, CDR2 YYDKDF, per germline (reference sequence). The CDR3 covers 13 residues. This chain's CDR3 is CATSGESRYEQYF. The CDR3, as DNA: TGTGCCACCAGCGGGGAGAGTCGCTACGAGCAGTACTTC.

The rearrangement joins TRBV5-6 to TRBJ2-1; 9 nucleotides line up with TRBD2. The junction had 4 bases not matched to a gene; V was cut back by 2 bases and J by 4 bases. Germline V lookup: CDR1 SGHDT, CDR2 YYEEEE. The CDR3 sequence is 15 residues long. The CDR3 is CASSLRLADYNEQFF. CDR3 nucleotides: TGTGCCAGCAGCTTAAGACTAGCGGATTACAATGAGCAGTTCTTC.

The rearrangement joins TRBV2 to TRBJ2-7; D is ambiguous. With 4 bases removed from V and 6 bases from J, the gap between germline ends came to 13 bases. CDR1 is SNHLY and CDR2 is FYNNEI in the germline V gene. The CDR3 is 13 amino acids. CDR3 in amino acids: CASSGPGVSEQYF. The CDR3 nucleotides are TGTGCCAGCAGTGGACCTGGAGTCTCCGAGCAGTACTTC.

The rearrangement uses TRBV4-3 and TRBJ2-7, with TRBD1 matching over 9 bases. The J segment lost 3 bases and the V segment lost 6 bases, leaving 6 bases of the junction unmatched. This CDR3 is built from 14 residues. Germline CDR1 is LGHNA and CDR2 is YSLEER. This CDR3 reads CASRRRQGDYEQYF. CDR3 bases: TGCGCCAGCAGGCGAAGACAGGGGGACTACGAGCAGTACTTC.

This chain joins TRBV9 and TRBJ2-3; 14 nucleotides agree with TRBD2. CDR3 length: 19 residues. V dropped 0 bases and J dropped 0; count of bases not matched to a gene: 6. Germline CDR1 SGDLS, CDR2 YYNGEE. CDR3 loop: CASSVDGTSGGASTDTQYF. The CDR3 nucleotides are TGTGCCAGCAGCGTAGATGGGACTAGCGGGGGTGCTAGCACAGATACGCAGTATTTT.

The chain joins TRBV11-3 to TRBJ2-1; 9 bases agree with TRBD1. The CDR3 covers 15 residues. Germline CDR1 SGHNT, CDR2 YENEEA. The junction had 7 bases not matched to a gene; V was cut back by 5 bases and J by 5 bases. CDR3 protein: CASSKGQGLDNEQFF. CDR3 nucleotides: TGTGCCAGCAGCAAAGGACAGGGGCTCGACAATGAGCAGTTCTTC.

The chain uses TRBV28 and TRBJ2-1, with 11 bases matching TRBD2. CDR1 and CDR2 (germline): MDHEN, SYDVKM. The CDR3 contains 17 residues. V was pared by 4 bases and J by 4 bases, with 9 bases of the junction left unmatched. CDR3 coding DNA: TGTGCCAGCAGTTCAACAAGACTAGCGGGGAGATACAATGAGCAGTTCTTC. Translating gives CASSSTRLAGRYNEQFF.

This chain connects TRBV6-1 to TRBJ1-4, with 9 bases aligning to TRBD1. V trimming: 6 bases; J trimming: 8 bases; junction bases outside the gene matches: 10. The germline V gene encodes CDR1 MNHNS and CDR2 SASEGT. There are 15 residues in the CDR3. The chain's CDR3 is CASSPHRGLREKLFF. In nucleotides, the CDR3 is TGTGCCAGCAGCCCACACAGGGGGCTAAGAGAAAAACTGTTTTTT.

The genes are TRBV4-3 and TRBJ2-3; 15 positions match TRBD2. CDR3 size: 17 residues. Per germline, CDR1 LGHNA and CDR2 YSLEER. V lost 4 bases to trimming and J lost 2 bases; unmatched junction nucleotides: 4. CDR3 DNA sequence: TGCGCCAGCAGCCGAGGACTAGCGGGAGGGACCACAGATACGCAGTATTTT. It translates to CASSRGLAGGTTDTQYF.

This chain joins TRBV6-5 and TRBJ2-1, with TRBD2 identical over 10 bases. CDR1 is MNHEY and CDR2 is SVGAGI in the germline V gene. The CDR3 covers 14 residues. The V segment lost 6 bases and the J segment 10 bases; nucleotides outside the gene matches: 9. This CDR3 is CASSERRLAGEQFF. DNA of the CDR3: TGTGCCAGCAGCGAACGGAGACTAGCGGGCGAGCAGTTCTTC.

This clone was recorded only once. Sequence at one end of the junction differs from germline and may be a read error. The genes are TRBV4-3 and TRBJ1-5, with TRBD1 identical over 7 bases. The V gene's germline CDR1 is LGHNA and CDR2 YSLEER. The CDR3 is 15 residues long. For the CDR3, the DNA is TGCGCCAGCAGTCAAGGCCGGGACAGAAATCAGCCCCAGCATTTT. It is translated as CASSQGRDRNQPQHF.

The J gene is TRBJ2-1, the V gene TRBV2; 8 bases match TRBD2. Germline V CDR1 and CDR2: SNHLY, FYNNEI. The CDR3 sequence is 13 residues long. V gave up 8 bases and J gave up 7 bases; unmatched junction bases: 7. The CDR3 here is CASQRELENEQFF. The CDR3 DNA is TGTGCCAGCCAGCGGGAGCTAGAAAATGAGCAGTTCTTC.

V and J are TRBV18 and TRBJ1-2; D call uncertain. CDR1 KGHSH and CDR2 LQKENI come from the germline V gene. Deletions cut 3 bases from V and 7 bases from J, with 12 bases between. The CDR3 has 13 amino acids. The CDR3 reads CASSPPVKAGYTF. The CDR3 bases are TGTGCCAGCTCACCCCCTGTCAAAGCTGGCTACACCTTC.

The chain couples TRBV6-6 to TRBJ1-5; 7 nucleotides agree with TRBD1. The junction had 12 bases not matched to a gene; V was cut back by 6 bases and J by 4 bases. The CDR3 consists of 16 residues. Germline V gene data show CDR1 as MNHNY and CDR2 as SVGAGI (reference sequence). The CDR3 region is CASSLSRGRGNQPQHF. In DNA, the CDR3 is TGTGCCAGCAGCCTATCTAGGGGGCGCGGAAATCAGCCCCAGCATTTT.

CDR3 region: CASSLRLAGVGDTQYF. For the CDR3, the DNA is TGTGCCAGCAGCTTGAGACTAGCGGGAGTTGGAGATACGCAGTATTTT. The chain carries TRBV7-3 and TRBJ2-3; 12 bases fit TRBD2. The CDR3 runs to 16 residues. Germline CDR1 is SGHTA and CDR2 is FQGTGA. Trimming cost V 3 bases and J 5 bases; bases outside gene matches: 6.

This clone was seen only once. The chain links TRBV7-9 to TRBJ2-5; D is ambiguous. Germline values: CDR1 SEHNR, CDR2 FQNEAQ (reference sequence). The CDR3 is 16 amino acids. V lost 5 bases, J lost 1 base, and 17 bases lay in between. CDR3 DNA: TGTGCCAGCAGCCGTAGTTGGATTAGAGTCCAAGAGACCCAGTACTTC. Encoded protein: CASSRSWIRVQETQYF.

As DNA, the CDR3 is TGTGCCTGGAGTGTATTCGGCCAGGGGGCTCAGCCCCAGCATTTT. Protein product: CAWSVFGQGAQPQHF. The V call is TRBV30, the J call TRBJ1-5; 8 nucleotides line up with TRBD1. Per the germline V gene, CDR1 is GTSNPN and CDR2 is SVGIG (reference sequence). The length of the CDR3 is 15 residues. Trimming cost V 0 bases and J 6 bases; bases outside gene matches: 7. The full variable domain, with the rest looked up from reference TRBV30 and TRBJ1-5, is SQTIHQWPATLVQPVGSPLSLECTVEGTSNPNLYWYRQAAGRGLQLLFYSVGIGQISSEVPQNLSASRPQDRQFILSSKKLLLSDSGFYLCAWSVFGQGAQPQHFGDGTRLSIL.

This rearrangement joins TRBV28 to TRBJ1-5, with D tentatively TRBD1 (6 bases). The CDR3 covers 12 residues. CDR1 and CDR2 (germline): MDHEN, SYDVKM. V was clipped by 7 bases and J by 6 bases, with 10 bases between them. The chain's CDR3 is CASTPRGQPQHF. In nucleotides, the CDR3 is TGTGCCAGCACCCCCAGGGGTCAGCCCCAGCATTTT.

This clone has a handful of counts. The J gene is TRBJ1-5, the V gene TRBV30; TRBD1 matches 7 bases. Germline V gene sequence: CDR1 GTSNPN, CDR2 SVGIG (reference sequence). The junction had 5 bases not matched to a gene; V was cut back by 4 bases and J by 2 bases. The CDR3 has 14 amino acids. Here the CDR3 DNA reads TGTGCCTGGACCGCCGACAGGGGCAATCAGCCCCAGCATTTT. This sequence encodes CAWTADRGNQPQHF.

The count of this clone is one. The rearrangement uses TRBV29-1 and TRBJ2-2, with 7 nucleotides matching TRBD2. V shed 6 bases and J 5 bases; nucleotides not matched to a gene: 12. The V gene's germline CDR1 is SQVTM and CDR2 ANQGSEA. The CDR3 sequence is 15 residues long. This CDR3 reads CSVPSGGRITGELFF. CDR3 in DNA: TGCAGCGTCCCCAGCGGCGGGAGAATTACCGGGGAGCTGTTTTTT.

J is TRBJ2-1 and V is TRBV20-1; D uncertain. There are 11 residues in the CDR3. The V gene's germline CDR1 is DFQATT and CDR2 SNEGSKA (reference sequence). The V and J ends lost 4 bases and 3 bases respectively, with 4 bases between them. The CDR3 coding sequence is TGCAGTGCTACTGACTACAATGAGCAGTTCTTC. Amino acids: CSATDYNEQFF.